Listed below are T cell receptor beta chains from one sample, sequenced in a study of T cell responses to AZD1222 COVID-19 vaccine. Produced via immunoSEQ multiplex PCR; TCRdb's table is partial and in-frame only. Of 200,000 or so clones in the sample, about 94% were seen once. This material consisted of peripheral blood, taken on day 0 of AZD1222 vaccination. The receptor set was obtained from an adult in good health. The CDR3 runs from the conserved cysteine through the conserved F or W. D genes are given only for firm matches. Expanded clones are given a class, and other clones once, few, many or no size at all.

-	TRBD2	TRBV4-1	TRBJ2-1	TGCGCCAGCAGCCAACCCCCCTCGGGACTAGCGGGAGTTTTACTAGGCAATGAGCAGTTCTTC	CASSQPPSGLAGVLLGNEQFF
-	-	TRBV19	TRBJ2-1	TGTGCCAGTAGTATTCTGGGACACCTATACAATGAGCAGTTCTTC	CASSILGHLYNEQFF
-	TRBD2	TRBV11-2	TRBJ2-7	TGTGCCAGCAGCCCCCCGGGACTAACCTACGAGCAGTACTTC	CASSPPGLTYEQYF
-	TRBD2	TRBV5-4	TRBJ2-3	TGTGCCAGCAGCCGCGGACTAGCGCCAGATACGCAGTATTTT	CASSRGLAPDTQYF
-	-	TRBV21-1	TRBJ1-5	TGTGCCAGCAGCAAAGATCGGATCGGGAATCAGCCCCAGCATTTT	CASSKDRIGNQPQHF
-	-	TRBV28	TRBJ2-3	TGTGCCAGCAGTTTATACCCCGGGAGCACAGATACGCAGTATTTT	CASSLYPGSTDTQYF
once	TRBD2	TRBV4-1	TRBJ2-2	TGCGCCAGCAGCCAGCACACTAGCGGGGGTACCGGGGAGCTGTTTTTT	CASSQHTSGGTGELFF
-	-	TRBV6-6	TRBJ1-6	TGTGCCAGCAGTCATGAACCCCCGGGAGCTGGTTCTCATTCACCCCTCCACTTT	CASSHEPPGAGSHSPLHF
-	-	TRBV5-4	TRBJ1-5	TGTGCCAGCAGCTTGGCGGGTAATCAGCCCCAGCATTTT	CASSLAGNQPQHF
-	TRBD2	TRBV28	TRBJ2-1	TGTGCCAGCCTTTCGACGAGACTAGCGAGCTCCTACAATGAGCAGTTCTTC	CASLSTRLASSYNEQFF
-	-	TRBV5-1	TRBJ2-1	TGCGCCAGCAGCCTGACAGGTAACAATGAGCAGTTCTTC	CASSLTGNNEQFF
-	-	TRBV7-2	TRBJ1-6	TGTGCCAGCAGCGCCCAAGCTACAGGCGGTTCACCCCTCCACTTT	CASSAQATGGSPLHF
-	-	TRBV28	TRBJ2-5	TGTGCCAGCAGTTTATTAGGAGCGCAAGAGACCCAGTACTTC	CASSLLGAQETQYF
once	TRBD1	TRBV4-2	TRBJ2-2	TGTGCCAGCAGCCAAGAAAGCAGGGGGCACGGGGAGCTGTTTTTT	CASSQESRGHGELFF
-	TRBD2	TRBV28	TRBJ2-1	TGTGCTGGCGGGAGAATCTCCTACAATGAGCAGTTCTTC	CAGGRISYNEQFF
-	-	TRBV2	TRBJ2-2	TGTGCCAGCAGTGAAGTGTTAGGGGGATCCGGGGAGCTGTTTTTT	CASSEVLGGSGELFF
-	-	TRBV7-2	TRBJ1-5	TGTGCCAGCAGTTTAGGGGTGGGGTTAGGCAATCAGCCCCAGCATTTT	CASSLGVGLGNQPQHF
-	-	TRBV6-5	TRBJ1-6	TGTGCCAGCAGTTACTCCAATTCACCCCTCCACTTT	CASSYSNSPLHF
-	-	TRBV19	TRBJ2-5	TGTGCCAGTAGTGTCCTTCGAGAAGAGACCCAGTACTTC	CASSVLREETQYF
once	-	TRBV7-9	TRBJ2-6	TGTGCCAGCAGCTTTGGGTATGGGGCCAACGTCCTGACTTTC	CASSFGYGANVLTF
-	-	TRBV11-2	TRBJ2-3	TGTGCCAGCAGCTTATGGCGGGACTTCACAGATACGCAGTATTTT	CASSLWRDFTDTQYF
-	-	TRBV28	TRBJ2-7	TGTGCCAGCAGAATTTCCTACGAGCAGTACTTC	CASRISYEQYF
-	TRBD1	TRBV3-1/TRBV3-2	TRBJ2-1	TGTGCCAGCAGCCATAGCCGGGACAGGGAGGATGGTGAGCAGTTCTTC	CASSHSRDREDGEQFF
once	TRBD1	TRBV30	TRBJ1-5	TGTGCCTGGTCCGGGACAGGGAGTCAGCCCCAGCATTTT	CAWSGTGSQPQHF
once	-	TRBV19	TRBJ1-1	TGTGCCAGTAGTATAGGTGATTCAAAAGCTTTCTTT	CASSIGDSKAFF
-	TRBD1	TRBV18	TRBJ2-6	TGTGCCAGCTCGAAGCTTCAGGGGGCTTTACCTGGGGCCAACGTCCTGACTTTC	CASSKLQGALPGANVLTF
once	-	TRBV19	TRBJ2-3	TGTGCCAGTAGTATCGGGGTTAGTTCAGGAGATACGCAGTATTTT	CASSIGVSSGDTQYF
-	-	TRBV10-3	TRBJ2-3	TGTGCCATCAGTGTCACGGACCCTAGCACAGATACGCAGTATTTT	CAISVTDPSTDTQYF
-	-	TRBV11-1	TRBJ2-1	TGTGCCAGCAGCTCCAAGGACGGATCCAATGAGCAGTTCTTC	CASSSKDGSNEQFF
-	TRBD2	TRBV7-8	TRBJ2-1	TGTGCCAGCAGCCGGCTAGCGGGAGGGCGTAATGAGCAGTTCTTC	CASSRLAGGRNEQFF
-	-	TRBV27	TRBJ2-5	TGTGCCAGCAGTTTAAAGAGGGGGATCAGGATGTACTTC	CASSLKRGIRMYF
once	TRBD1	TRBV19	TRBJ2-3	TGTGCCAGTGGCACACCGGGACAGGGGTCGGCAGATACGCAGTATTTT	CASGTPGQGSADTQYF
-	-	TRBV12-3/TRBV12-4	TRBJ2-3	TGTGCCAGCAGTTTGGAACCCCGGGATACGCAGTATTTT	CASSLEPRDTQYF
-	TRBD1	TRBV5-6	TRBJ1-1	TGTGCCAGCAGCCGGGACAGGGGGAGCACTGAAGCTTTCTTT	CASSRDRGSTEAFF
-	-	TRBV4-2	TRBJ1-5	TGTGCCAGCAGCCAACATTCGGGGCAGCCCCAGCATTTT	CASSQHSGQPQHF
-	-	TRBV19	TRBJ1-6	TGTGCCAGTAGTATCCGGCAGGGGTTAGAAAATTCACCCCTCCACTTT	CASSIRQGLENSPLHF
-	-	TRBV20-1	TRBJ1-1	TGCAGTGCTAGAGATCCCAACACGGCTTTCTTT	CSARDPNTAFF
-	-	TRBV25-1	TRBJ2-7	TGTGCCAGCAGACCCCCTGGGGTATACGAGCAGTACTTC	CASRPPGVYEQYF
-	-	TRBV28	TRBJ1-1	TGTGCCAGCAGTCGGACAGAACTTAACACTGAAGCTTTCTTT	CASSRTELNTEAFF
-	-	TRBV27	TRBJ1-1	TGTGCCAGCAGTTTATGGCGCAGCACTGAAGCTTTCTTT	CASSLWRSTEAFF
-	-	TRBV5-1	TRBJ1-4	TGCGCCAGCAGCCTCGGGACATACCGGGAAAAACTGTTTTTT	CASSLGTYREKLFF
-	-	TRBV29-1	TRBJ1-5	TGCAGCGTTACCGGGGGGAGCAATCAGCCCCAGCATTTT	CSVTGGSNQPQHF
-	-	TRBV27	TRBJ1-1	TGTGCCAGCAGCCCCCTTGGGGGGAACACTGAAGCTTTCTTT	CASSPLGGNTEAFF
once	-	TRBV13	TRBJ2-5	TGTGCCAGCAGCCCTAAAACAGGGATGGGGGAGACCCAGTACTTC	CASSPKTGMGETQYF